A single sample gave rise to the 27 T cell receptor beta chains below, sequenced in a study of OX40 agonist ivuxolimab in advanced cancers. Method: immunoSEQ multiplex PCR; TCRdb's copy keeps in-frame clones and lacks some. The table shows fewer than 40,000 clones, with around 81% occurring only once. The sequences come from CD4+ or CD8+ T cells sorted from blood, collected in a trial of the OX40 agonist ivuxolimab. Receptors originate from an adult with an advanced solid tumor such as melanoma, head and neck, liver or kidney cancer.

This chain connects TRBV21-1 to TRBJ1-1; the DNA was not compared with TRBD1, the D call given in the table. TRBV21-1 is a pseudogene locus. CDR3 length equals 14 residues. CDR3: CASSKGAGSSEAFF. DNA of the CDR3: TGTGCCAGCAGCAAAGGGGCAGGGTCCAGTGAAGCTTTCTTT.

The genes are TRBV4-1 and TRBJ2-5; TRBD1 might be the D (6 bases). The ends were cut back, 4 bases at V and 2 bases at J, with 8 bases in the middle. The CDR3 is 13 amino acids. Germline V CDR1 and CDR2: MGHRA, YSYEKL. The CDR3 DNA reads as TGCGCCAGCAGCCCCGGACAGCAAGAGACCCAGTACTTC. It translates to CASSPGQQETQYF.

The chain uses TRBV10-3 and TRBJ2-1; 12 bases are shared with TRBD2. The CDR3 has 19 residues. Trimming removed 0 bases from V and 0 bases from J; junction bases left unmatched: 6. Germline V CDR1 and CDR2: ENHRY, SYGVKD. In nucleotides, the CDR3 is TGTGCCATCAGTGAGTCCCTAGCGGGGGGGCTGAGCTCCTACAATGAGCAGTTCTTC. This codes for CAISESLAGGLSSYNEQFF.

The rearrangement uses TRBV6-1 and TRBJ1-5; no clear D gene. The CDR3 is made up of 14 amino acids. Germline CDR1 is MNHNS and CDR2 is SASEGT. V lost 10 bases and J lost 0, with 13 bases in between. The chain's CDR3 is CATTRVNSNQPQHF. For the CDR3, the DNA is TGTGCCACCACGAGAGTCAATAGCAATCAGCCCCAGCATTTT.

The V and J genes are TRBV5-4 and TRBJ2-1; D perhaps matches TRBD2 (5 bases). Trimming cost V 2 bases and J 0 bases, with 12 bases left between them. CDR3 length: 16 residues. Germline CDR1 SGHNT, CDR2 YYREEE (reference sequence). The CDR3 reads CASSFGGSISYNEQFF. The CDR3, as DNA: TGTGCCAGCAGCTTTGGCGGGTCCATCTCCTACAATGAGCAGTTCTTC. Filled out from reference TRBV5-4 and TRBJ2-1, the complete variable domain reads ETGVTQSPTHLIKTRGQQVTLRCSSQSGHNTVSWYQQALGQGPQFIFQYYREEENGRGNFPPRFSGLQFPNYSSELNVNALELDDSALYLCASSFGGSISYNEQFFGPGTRLTVL.

The V and J genes are TRBV19 and TRBJ2-5; D ambiguous. Germline V lookup: CDR1 LNHDA, CDR2 SQIVND (reference sequence). This CDR3 has 13 residues. Trimming took off 2 bases at V and 4 bases at J, with 8 bases between the two ends. The CDR3 region is CASSIIYRETQYF. In nucleotides, the CDR3 is TGTGCCAGTAGTATAATATACCGAGAGACCCAGTACTTC.

The chain couples TRBV21-1 to TRBJ1-3. TRBV21-1 is deemed a pseudogene. The length of the CDR3 is 14 residues. For the CDR3, the DNA is TGTGCCGGATATCGGGAAGACTCTGGAAACACCATATATTTT. This gives the protein CAGYREDSGNTIYF.

The chain links TRBV6-5 to TRBJ2-5; 10 bases match TRBD1. CDR1 and CDR2 from the germline V gene are MNHEY and SVGAGI. V lost 6 bases, J lost 4 bases, and 2 bases stayed unmatched. The CDR3 contains 13 residues. The CDR3 nucleotides read TGTGCCAGCAGCAGGACAGGGGGAGAGACCCAGTACTTC. Translated, it gives CASSRTGGETQYF.

The chain combines TRBV7-2 with TRBJ2-6; D not certain. With 2 bases removed from V and 2 bases from J, the gap between germline ends came to 1 base. Germline values: CDR1 SGHTA, CDR2 FQGNSA. The CDR3 sequence is 13 residues long. The CDR3 DNA follows: TGTGCCAGCAGCTTACCTGGGGCCAACGTCCTGACTTTC. The encoded protein is CASSLPGANVLTF.

The chain combines TRBV4-1 with TRBJ2-2; 14 bases map to TRBD2. There are 20 residues in the CDR3. With 3 bases clipped from V and 4 bases from J, the junction kept 13 bases outside the gene matches. The germline V gene encodes CDR1 MGHRA and CDR2 YSYEKL. CDR3 residues: CASSHRTGTSGRLGTGELFF. The CDR3 nucleotides read TGCGCCAGCAGCCACCGAACCGGGACTAGCGGGAGATTGGGCACCGGGGAGCTGTTTTTT.

J is TRBJ2-1 and V is TRBV18; the match to TRBD1 covers 9 bases. Germline V gene data show CDR1 as KGHSH and CDR2 as LQKENI. The CDR3 is made up of 16 amino acids. V lost 4 bases and J lost 7; bases outside the gene matches: 11. Here the CDR3 DNA reads TGTGCCAGCTCACTTAATCCGGGACAGGGTGCGAATGAGCAGTTCTTC. It specifies CASSLNPGQGANEQFF.

The gene calls are TRBV19 and TRBJ1-5, with 8 bases fitting TRBD1. This CDR3 contains 16 residues. The J segment lost 6 bases and the V segment lost 9 bases, leaving 16 bases of the junction unmatched. CDR1 and CDR2 (germline): LNHDA, SQIVND (reference sequence). CDR3 region: CASLGPDRARTQPQHF. For the CDR3, the DNA is TGTGCCAGCTTGGGTCCGGACAGGGCTAGGACTCAGCCCCAGCATTTT.

V and J are TRBV30 and TRBJ2-2, with D perhaps matching TRBD1 (6 bases). The CDR3 runs 14 residues. V lost 5 bases and J 6 bases, leaving 16 bases between the germline ends. The germline V gene has CDR1 GTSNPN and CDR2 SVGIG (reference sequence). CDR3 sequence reads: CAWSAGVDSGELFF. CDR3 nucleotide sequence: TGTGCCTGGTCGGCAGGGGTTGATTCCGGGGAGCTGTTTTTT.

V and J are TRBV29-1 and TRBJ2-7; D ambiguous. Germline V gives CDR1 SQVTM, CDR2 ANQGSEA. The CDR3 is made up of 12 amino acids. Trimming removed 5 bases from V and 5 bases from J, with 13 bases in between. As DNA, the CDR3 is TGCAGCGTTCGAGGCGCGTGGGACGAGCAGTACTTC. It specifies CSVRGAWDEQYF.

V usage is TRBV4-1 and J usage is TRBJ1-2, with D possibly TRBD1 on 5 matching bases. The V and J ends lost 0 bases and 5 bases respectively, with 16 bases between them. There are 16 residues in the CDR3. In germline, CDR1 is MGHRA, CDR2 YSYEKL. The CDR3 loop reads CASSQDGGGIGYGYTF. The CDR3 coding sequence is TGCGCCAGCAGCCAAGATGGGGGGGGAATCGGGTATGGCTACACCTTC.

CDR3 loop: CASSPAANTIYF. The CDR3 DNA follows: TGTGCCAGCAGCCCCGCGGCGAACACCATATATTTT. This rearrangement joins TRBV7-9 to TRBJ1-3; D gene unclear. V was shortened by 5 bases and J by 7 bases, with 9 bases between the two germline ends. The CDR3 consists of 12 residues. The germline gives CDR1 SEHNR, CDR2 FQNEAQ (reference sequence).

The genes are TRBV11-3 and TRBJ2-3, with TRBD1 matching 9 bases. V was clipped by 4 bases and J by 6 bases; unmatched bases: 5. Germline V gene lookup returns CDR1 SGHNT and CDR2 YENEEA. The CDR3 covers 14 residues. The chain's CDR3 is CASSSRTGVDTQYF. CDR3 coding DNA: TGTGCCAGCAGCTCAAGGACAGGGGTGGATACGCAGTATTTT.

The chain links TRBV19 to TRBJ2-1, with a possible D match to TRBD1 (6 bases). Trimming took off 4 bases at V and 0 bases at J, with 7 bases between the two ends. CDR1 and CDR2 from the germline V gene are LNHDA and SQIVND (reference sequence). This CDR3 region has 14 residues. Here the CDR3 DNA reads TGTGCCAGTAGTAGCAGGGGCTCCTACAATGAGCAGTTCTTC. It yields the protein CASSSRGSYNEQFF.

The J gene is TRBJ2-7, the V gene TRBV2; unclear D gene. Germline V CDR1 and CDR2: SNHLY, FYNNEI. The ends were cut back, 3 bases at V and 3 bases at J, with 18 bases in the middle. The CDR3 runs to 16 residues. The DNA for the CDR3 is TGTGCCAGCAGTGAGCAGCCCCCGGCGGATCTCTACGAGCAGTACTTC. Translation gives CASSEQPPADLYEQYF.

The chain joins TRBV6-5 to TRBJ1-2, with 7 positions matching TRBD1. CDR3 length: 12 residues. V was pared by 10 bases and J by 4 bases, with 6 bases of the junction left unmatched. Germline values: CDR1 MNHEY, CDR2 SVGAGI. The CDR3 reads CATGRDSYGYTF. The DNA of the CDR3 is TGTGCCACCGGCCGGGACAGCTATGGCTACACCTTC.

The V call is TRBV7-8, the J call TRBJ2-1, with D possibly being TRBD1 or TRBD2 (6 bases each). Trimming took 0 bases from V and 4 from J, leaving 10 bases between them. In germline, CDR1 is SGHVS, CDR2 FQNEAQ. The CDR3 has 15 amino acids. For the CDR3, the DNA is TGTGCCAGCAGCTTAGCGCAGGGGACTTACAATGAGCAGTTCTTC. Protein product: CASSLAQGTYNEQFF.

The CDR3 bases are TGCGCCAGCAGCTTGGGTGGGTCTGAGGACGAGCAGTACTTC. The encoded protein is CASSLGGSEDEQYF. J is TRBJ2-7 and V is TRBV5-1, with D uncertain. V shed 0 bases and J shed 5 bases, with 12 bases lying between them. Germline loops: CDR1 SGHRS, CDR2 YFSETQ. The CDR3 consists of 14 residues. Full variable domain (outside the CDR3, taken from reference TRBV5-1 and TRBJ2-7): KAGVTQTPRYLIKTRGQQVTLSCSPISGHRSVSWYQQTPGQGLQFLFEYFSETQRNKGNFPGRFSGRQFSNSRSEMNVSTLELGDSALYLCASSLGGSEDEQYFGPGTRLTVT.

Here the CDR3 reads CASSEALGPSTDTQYF. The CDR3 DNA follows: TGTGCCAGCAGTGAAGCATTGGGACCCAGCACAGATACGCAGTATTTT. This chain connects TRBV2 to TRBJ2-3, with D possibly being TRBD1 or TRBD2 (5 bases each). V lost 0 bases and J 0 bases, leaving 10 bases between the germline ends. The CDR3 runs 16 residues. From germline, CDR1 is SNHLY and CDR2 FYNNEI.

The rearrangement links TRBV19 to TRBJ1-3, with unresolved D. The V and J ends lost 5 bases and 0 bases respectively, with 14 bases between them. CDR1 is LNHDA, CDR2 SQIVND, per germline (reference sequence). The CDR3 contains 16 residues. The CDR3 region has the DNA TGTGCCAGTAGTCTGACTCACCGGGTCTCTGGAAACACCATATATTTT. It codes for CASSLTHRVSGNTIYF.

This clone was seen a few times. V usage is TRBV9 and J usage is TRBJ1-1, with 7 bases aligning to TRBD1. This CDR3 spans 14 amino acids. Trimming took 3 bases from V and 1 from J; bases not matched to a gene: 3. Germline V gene data show CDR1 as SGDLS and CDR2 as YYNGEE. CDR3 nucleotides: TGTGCCAGCAGCGGACAGGGTTCGAACACTGAAGCTTTCTTT. Protein: CASSGQGSNTEAFF.

This clone was seen only a few times. This chain connects TRBV19 to TRBJ2-1; D gene ambiguous. The CDR3 covers 9 residues. CDR1 and CDR2 (germline): LNHDA, SQIVND (reference sequence). Trimming pared 5 bases from V and 12 bases from J, leaving 5 bases between. The CDR3 loop reads CASSDGQFF. CDR3 bases: TGTGCCAGTAGTGACGGGCAGTTCTTC.

Within the sample, this clone is medium-sized. The rearrangement uses TRBV6-6 and TRBJ2-2; 8 bases match TRBD2. CDR1 is MNHNY and CDR2 is SVGAGI in the germline V gene (reference sequence). CDR3 size: 14 residues. With 3 bases clipped from V and 6 bases from J, the junction kept 3 bases outside the gene matches. The CDR3 nucleotides read TGTGCCAGCAGTTATTCGCGGGAGGCCGGGGAGCTGTTTTTT. It translates to CASSYSREAGELFF.